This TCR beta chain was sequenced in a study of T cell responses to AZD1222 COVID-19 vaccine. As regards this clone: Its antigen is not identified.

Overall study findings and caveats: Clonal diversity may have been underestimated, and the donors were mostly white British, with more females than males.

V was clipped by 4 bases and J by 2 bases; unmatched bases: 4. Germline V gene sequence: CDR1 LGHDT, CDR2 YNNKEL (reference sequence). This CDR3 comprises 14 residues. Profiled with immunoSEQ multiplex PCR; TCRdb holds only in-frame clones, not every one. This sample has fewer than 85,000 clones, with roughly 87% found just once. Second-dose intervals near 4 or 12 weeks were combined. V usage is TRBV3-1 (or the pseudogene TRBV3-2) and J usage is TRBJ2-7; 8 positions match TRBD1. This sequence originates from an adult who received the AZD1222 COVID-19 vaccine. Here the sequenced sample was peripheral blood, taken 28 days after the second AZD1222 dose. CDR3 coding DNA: TGTGCCAGCAGCCGACAGGGGTTTGCCTACGAGCAGTACTTC. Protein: CASSRQGFAYEQYF.